This TCR beta chain was documented in a study of T cells in Graves' hyperthyroidism and ophthalmopathy. The investigators amplified TCR beta CDR3 regions from RNA transcripts. The primer set for the first-round RT-PCR of the TCR CDR3 was HTBI. MiXCR was run by TCRdb on the multiplex PCR reads, yielding one entry per CDR3 protein. The sample shows a few hundred thousand distinct CDR3 sequences, around 46% of them seen only once. The CDR3 has 14 amino acids. Trimming took 5 bases from V and 7 from J; bases not matched to a gene: 7. Germline-derived CDR1 and CDR2 are LNHNV and YYDKDF (reference sequence).

The chain uses TRBV15 and TRBJ1-5; 8 bases agree with TRBD1. The clonotype was recovered from an adult woman with Graves' disease, either hyperthyroidism or ophthalmopathy (not recorded which). Specimen: peripheral blood or thyroid tissue (not recorded which). The DNA of the CDR3 is TGTGCCACCAGCTCGACAGGGGAAAAACAGCCCCAGCATTTT. It is translated as CATSSTGEKQPQHF.